Shown below are 4 T cell receptor beta chains from a single sample sequenced in a study of shared clonotypes between healthy human individuals. Only CD45RO-negative cells positively selected for CCR7 counted as naive CD8 cells, so terminally differentiated effector memory CD45RA+ cells were excluded. Sequenced by immunoSEQ multiplex PCR; TCRdb stores in-frame clones only, minus some. The data hold about 1.9 million clones, with about 94% observed a single time. Material for sequencing was naive CD8+ T cells from PBMCs. The receptors shown here come from a man younger than 35 in good health. Some clones in this sample may be carry-over from other donors' samples.

The chain is built from TRBV18 and TRBJ1-1; no definite D call. Trimming cost V 3 bases and J 1 base, with 12 bases left between them. This CDR3 contains 15 residues. Germline V gene sequence: CDR1 KGHSH, CDR2 LQKENI. CDR3 region: CASSPAVGRNTEAFF. The CDR3, as DNA: TGTGCCAGCTCACCCGCGGTCGGGAGGAACACTGAAGCTTTCTTT.

This sequence joins TRBV27 and TRBJ2-1, with 7 bases lining up with TRBD1. Trimming cost V 5 bases and J 2 bases; bases outside gene matches: 6. The germline CDR1 and CDR2 sequences are MNHEY and SMNVEV (reference sequence). The CDR3 covers 15 residues. This chain's CDR3 is CASSRGQVAYNEQFF. The CDR3 coding sequence is TGTGCCAGCAGTCGCGGACAGGTTGCCTACAATGAGCAGTTCTTC.

The V and J genes are TRBV5-6 and TRBJ1-6; TRBD1 is a possible D gene (5 bases). The CDR3 covers 14 residues. CDR1 is SGHDT, CDR2 YYEEEE, per germline. The V gene lost 0 bases and the J gene lost 11 bases, with 12 bases spanning the gap. The CDR3 DNA is TGTGCCAGCAGCTTGGGGGACTTTGGGACACCCCTCCACTTT. It codes for CASSLGDFGTPLHF. Full variable domain (remainder filled in from reference TRBV5-6 and TRBJ1-6): DAGVTQSPTHLIKTRGQQVTLRCSPKSGHDTVSWYQQALGQGPQFIFQYYEEEERQRGNFPDRFSGHQFPNYSSELNVNALLLGDSALYLCASSLGDFGTPLHFGNGTRLTVT.

The chain links TRBV25-1 to TRBJ2-2; D remains unclear. The CDR3 consists of 12 residues. V lost 1 base and J 7 bases, leaving 4 bases between the germline ends. Germline values: CDR1 MGHDK, CDR2 SYGVNS. The CDR3 DNA is TGTGCCAGCAGTGAATGGGGCGGGGAGCTGTTTTTT. This sequence encodes CASSEWGGELFF.